These 25 T cell receptor beta chains came from one sample sequenced in a study of blood T cell repertoires in COVID-19. Repertoires were generated with immunoSEQ multiplex PCR, while TCRdb's copy carries only in-frame clones and drops some. Of 93,000 or so clones in the sample, 89% are singletons; the top ten hold 3.5%. Sequencing was done on a sample of peripheral blood. These receptors all stem from a woman aged 60-75 years with acute or convalescent COVID-19.

To note about this clone: Other DNA sequences within the sample encode an identical CDR3. CDR3 coding DNA: TGTGCCAGCAGCGTAGAAGCGGGAGTCCGGGAGACCCAGTACTTC. This codes for CASSVEAGVRETQYF. V and J are TRBV9 and TRBJ2-5; 8 nucleotides agree with TRBD2. The germline V gene encodes CDR1 SGDLS and CDR2 YYNGEE. The J segment lost 5 bases and the V segment lost 0 bases, leaving 6 bases of the junction unmatched. The CDR3 totals 15 residues.

V gene TRBV5-1 combines with J gene TRBJ1-1, with D possibly being TRBD1 (6 bases). Germline V gene data show CDR1 as SGHRS and CDR2 as YFSETQ. The CDR3 runs 15 residues. The V end was cut by 5 bases, the J end by 0 bases, with 14 bases between. CDR3 amino acids: CASSYGTTMNTEAFF. The CDR3 DNA sequence: TGCGCCAGCAGTTACGGGACAACCATGAACACTGAAGCTTTCTTT.

The rearrangement joins TRBV3-1 (or the pseudogene TRBV3-2) to TRBJ2-7; 14 bases are a match to TRBD2. Trimming cost V 4 bases and J 4 bases; bases outside gene matches: 3. The CDR3 is 15 residues long. CDR1 LGHDT and CDR2 YNNKEL come from the germline V gene (reference sequence). CDR3 DNA sequence: TGTGCCAGCAGCCTCGGACTAGCGGGAGGATACGAGCAGTACTTC. It encodes CASSLGLAGGYEQYF.

The chain carries TRBV30 and TRBJ1-1, with 10 nucleotides matching TRBD1. The CDR3 runs 15 residues. J was trimmed by 2 bases and V by 3 bases; bases with no gene match: 6. Germline lookup yields CDR1 GTSNPN and CDR2 SVGIG (reference sequence). CDR3 DNA sequence: TGTGCCTGGAGCCCATTGACAGGGGGCAACACTGAAGCTTTCTTT. Amino acid sequence: CAWSPLTGGNTEAFF.

The rearrangement uses TRBV25-1 and TRBJ2-5; possibly TRBD2 for D (5 bases). The V and J ends lost 5 bases and 5 bases respectively, with 9 bases between them. This CDR3 comprises 12 residues. Looked up from germline, CDR1 is MGHDK and CDR2 is SYGVNS. The CDR3 bases are TGTGCCAGCAGTTCATTAGCGGAGACCCAGTACTTC. Its translation: CASSSLAETQYF.

This chain links TRBV24-1 with TRBJ1-3; 8 positions match TRBD1. The CDR3 is 15 amino acids. The ends lost 0 bases at V and 4 bases at J; junction bases unmatched: 1. Germline assignment: CDR1 KGHDR and CDR2 SFDVKD. CDR3 sequence (DNA): TGTGCCACCAGTGATTTGGGACAGGGAGGAAACACCATATATTTT. It is translated as CATSDLGQGGNTIYF.

This chain joins TRBV19 and TRBJ2-3; D gene unclear. Trimming removed 5 bases at V and 4 bases at J, with 13 bases between. The CDR3 spans 14 residues. CDR1 and CDR2 from the germline V gene are LNHDA and SQIVND (reference sequence). Here the CDR3 reads CASSVILRSDTQYF. For the CDR3, the DNA is TGTGCCAGTAGTGTCATCCTCCGGTCAGATACGCAGTATTTT. Looking up the rest from reference TRBV19 and TRBJ2-3 gives the full variable domain: DGGITQSPKYLFRKEGQNVTLSCEQNLNHDAMYWYRQDPGQGLRLIYYSQIVNDFQKGDIAEGYSVSREKKESFPLTVTSAQKNPTAFYLCASSVILRSDTQYFGPGTRLTVL.

The V and J genes are TRBV6-5 and TRBJ1-4, with 12 nucleotides matching TRBD1. Unmatched junction bases numbered 0, after V lost 6 bases and J lost 7 bases. Germline loops: CDR1 MNHEY, CDR2 SVGAGI. CDR3 size: 13 residues. DNA of the CDR3: TGTGCCAGCAGGGGACAGGGGGCTGAAAAACTGTTTTTT. This codes for CASRGQGAEKLFF.

About this clone itself: Other nucleotide sequences in the sample specify the same CDR3. The CDR3 nucleotides are TGTGCCAGTAATCAGGGCCTTAGCAATCAGCCCCAGCATTTT. Its protein product is CASNQGLSNQPQHF. This chain links TRBV19 with TRBJ1-5; perhaps TRBD1 as D (5 bases). Trimming took 7 bases from V and 0 from J, leaving 10 bases between them. Germline CDR1 reads LNHDA; CDR2 reads SQIVND (reference sequence). This CDR3 has 14 residues.

This rearrangement joins TRBV5-1 to TRBJ1-2; a possible D gene is TRBD1 (6 bases). This CDR3 region has 14 residues. Trimming removed 0 bases from V and 8 bases from J, with 14 bases in between. The V gene's germline CDR1 is SGHRS and CDR2 YFSETQ. The CDR3 region is CASSLGGRTPGYTF. CDR3 sequence (DNA): TGCGCCAGCAGCTTGGGGGGGCGCACTCCCGGCTACACCTTC. Full variable domain (outside the CDR3, taken from reference TRBV5-1 and TRBJ1-2): KAGVTQTPRYLIKTRGQQVTLSCSPISGHRSVSWYQQTPGQGLQFLFEYFSETQRNKGNFPGRFSGRQFSNSRSEMNVSTLELGDSALYLCASSLGGRTPGYTFGSGTRLTVV.

CDR3 loop: CASRKTGARETQYF. CDR3 DNA: TGTGCCAGCAGGAAAACAGGGGCTAGGGAGACCCAGTACTTC. The chain employs TRBV13 and TRBJ2-5, with TRBD1 matching 7 bases. CDR3 length equals 14 residues. V lost 6 bases, J lost 5 bases, and 9 bases stayed unmatched. Germline CDR1 is PRHDT and CDR2 is FYEKMQ (reference sequence).

This chain joins TRBV5-1 and TRBJ2-1; the D is unclear. The CDR3 contains 16 residues. CDR1 is SGHRS and CDR2 is YFSETQ in the germline V gene. V lost 0 bases, J lost 0 bases, and 10 bases lay in between. CDR3 nucleotide sequence: TGCGCCAGCAGCTTGGGGCACAGCAGCTCCTACAATGAGCAGTTCTTC. It is translated as CASSLGHSSSYNEQFF.

The chain has TRBV24-1 and TRBJ1-2; 8 nucleotides line up with TRBD1. The CDR3 length is 14 residues. The V gene end was trimmed by 3 bases and the J gene end by 4 bases; junction bases not matched to a gene: 3. The germline CDR1 and CDR2 sequences are KGHDR and SFDVKD. In DNA form, the CDR3 reads TGTGCCACCAGTGATACTGGACAGGGCTATGGCTACACCTTC. Encoded protein: CATSDTGQGYGYTF.

This rearrangement joins TRBV3-1 (or the pseudogene TRBV3-2) to TRBJ1-1; D ambiguous. From germline, CDR1 is LGHDT and CDR2 YNNKEL (reference sequence). This CDR3 is 15 amino acids long. Between the trimmed V and J ends, which lost 1 base and 1 base, there was a span of 10 bases. CDR3 in amino acids: CASSQGPGGNTEAFF. The CDR3 DNA reads as TGTGCCAGCAGCCAAGGTCCGGGAGGGAACACTGAAGCTTTCTTT.

As regards this clone: Other DNA sequences in the same sample also yield this CDR3. The gene calls are TRBV5-4 and TRBJ2-3, with TRBD2 identical over 9 bases. Unmatched junction bases numbered 0, after V lost 1 base and J lost 0 bases. The CDR3 length is 15 residues. CDR1 and CDR2 (germline): SGHNT, YYREEE (reference sequence). The CDR3 DNA follows: TGTGCCAGCAGCTTGACTAGCGGGAGCACAGATACGCAGTATTTT. It is translated as CASSLTSGSTDTQYF.

This chain uses TRBV19 with TRBJ2-1, with unresolved D. The CDR3 sequence is 14 residues long. Germline values: CDR1 LNHDA, CDR2 SQIVND (reference sequence). V shed 6 bases and J shed 2 bases, with 11 bases lying between them. CDR3 DNA sequence: TGTGCCAGTAGCGTCGGGTCACCCTACAATGAGCAGTTCTTC. Translating it yields CASSVGSPYNEQFF.

This chain connects TRBV28 to TRBJ2-2; TRBD1 is a possible D gene (6 bases). Trimming stripped 2 bases from V and 5 bases from J, with 18 bases between. Germline V CDR1 and CDR2: MDHEN, SYDVKM. The CDR3 is 17 amino acids. CDR3 amino acids: CASSLDGAGVVTGELFF. The CDR3 nucleotides read TGTGCCAGCAGTTTAGATGGGGCAGGGGTAGTGACCGGGGAGCTGTTTTTT.

V is TRBV18 and J is TRBJ2-7; TRBD1 might be the D (5 bases). The V gene lost 5 bases and the J gene lost 0 bases, with 8 bases spanning the gap. This CDR3 has 13 residues. Germline-derived CDR1 and CDR2 are KGHSH and LQKENI. CDR3 sequence (DNA): TGTGCCAGCTCAGAGACAGTCTCCTACGAGCAGTACGTC. Translating gives CASSETVSYEQYV.

The J gene is TRBJ1-2, the V gene TRBV6-5; 12 nucleotides line up with TRBD1. The CDR3 is 15 amino acids. CDR1 is MNHEY, CDR2 SVGAGI, per germline. J lost 8 bases, V lost 0 bases, and 4 bases had no gene match. CDR3 DNA sequence: TGTGCCAGCAGTTACTCCCCGGGACAGGGGGCCGGCTACACCTTC. Residues: CASSYSPGQGAGYTF.

The CDR3 sequence is CASSLGTGGPDEQYF. Here the CDR3 DNA reads TGTGCCAGCAGCCTGGGAACGGGAGGGCCCGACGAGCAGTACTTC. The genes are TRBV11-2 and TRBJ2-7; 8 positions match TRBD2. Trimming cost V 5 bases and J 5 bases; bases outside gene matches: 11. The CDR3 has 15 amino acids. CDR1 and CDR2 from the germline V gene are SGHAT and FQNNGV.

The CDR3, as DNA: TGTGCCAGCAGCACAGGACAGCAAAACATGAACACTGAAGCTTTCTTT. The encoded protein is CASSTGQQNMNTEAFF. The gene calls are TRBV5-4 and TRBJ1-1; maybe TRBD1 (6 bases). The CDR3 sequence is 16 residues long. The germline gives CDR1 SGHNT, CDR2 YYREEE (reference sequence). Trimming removed 4 bases at V and 0 bases at J, with 16 bases between. The full variable domain, in which reference TRBV5-4 and TRBJ1-1 provide the parts outside the CDR3, is ETGVTQSPTHLIKTRGQQVTLRCSSQSGHNTVSWYQQALGQGPQFIFQYYREEENGRGNFPPRFSGLQFPNYSSELNVNALELDDSALYLCASSTGQQNMNTEAFFGQGTRLTVV.

The chain links TRBV28 to TRBJ1-4; TRBD1 matches 9 bases. The V and J ends lost 4 bases and 8 bases, in that order; junction bases with no gene match: 8. CDR1 MDHEN and CDR2 SYDVKM come from the germline V gene. The CDR3 spans 15 residues. In DNA form, the CDR3 reads TGTGCCAGCAGTTCGTCCGGGACAGGGATAGAAAAACTGTTTTTT. Translated, it gives CASSSSGTGIEKLFF.

As for this clone: An end of the junction does not agree with germline; a read error may underlie this. The rearrangement links TRBV5-8 to TRBJ1-1; TRBD1 matches at 7 bases. The CDR3 extends over 15 amino acids. Per the germline V gene, CDR1 is SGHTS and CDR2 is YDEGEE. CDR3 DNA sequence: TGTGCCAGCACCTTGAGGCGGGCAGGGGGCACTGAAGCTTTCTTT. It yields the protein CASTLRRAGGTEAFF.

The V and J genes are TRBV6-5 and TRBJ1-2; no clear D gene. Trimming took off 8 bases at V and 0 bases at J, with 16 bases between the two ends. There are 15 residues in the CDR3. In germline, CDR1 is MNHEY, CDR2 SVGAGI. CDR3 sequence reads: CASQLAPGPNYGYTF. The CDR3 DNA reads as TGTGCCAGCCAACTTGCCCCTGGGCCTAACTATGGCTACACCTTC.

The chain couples TRBV6-5 to TRBJ1-1; TRBD1 might be the D (5 bases). The CDR3 loop spans 13 amino acids. V dropped 7 bases and J dropped 4 bases, with 13 bases sitting between them. CDR1 and CDR2 from the germline V gene are MNHEY and SVGAGI. The CDR3 DNA sequence: TGTGCCAGCAAGCAGGGCCGTACCACTGAAGCTTTCTTT. Residues: CASKQGRTTEAFF.